This T cell receptor beta chain comes out of a study of PD-1 blockade in mismatch repair-deficient tumors. Assay used: immunoSEQ multiplex PCR; TCRdb lists only in-frame clones, some missing. Of approximately 50,000 clones listed, approximately 78% are singletons. A few pembrolizumab responders had their TCRs sequenced. This CDR3 region has 13 residues. Trimming removed 7 bases from V and 3 bases from J; junction bases left unmatched: 7. The germline V gene has CDR1 SGHDT and CDR2 YYEEEE. Here the sequenced sample was peripheral blood, taken 4 weeks after starting pembrolizumab. The sequence came from an adult with mismatch repair-deficient cancer. The chain has TRBV5-6 and TRBJ2-7, with 7 bases that match TRBD1. The CDR3 sequence: CASENRGVYEQYF. CDR3 coding DNA: TGTGCCAGCGAAAACAGGGGCGTCTACGAGCAGTACTTC.